Listed below are T cell receptor beta chains from one sample, sequenced in a study of T cell clusters in autoimmune cytopenias. Using the multiplex PCR reads, TCRdb records one entry per CDR3 protein without DNA. This table lists roughly 8,200 distinct CDR3 sequences. The sequenced material came from peripheral blood. The receptors were sampled from a human donor with an autoimmune cytopenia or autoimmune hepatitis (not recorded which). Both conserved end residues are part of each CDR3. Rows may omit the clone size; those that give it use once, few, many or a size class.

v_gene	j_gene	abundance	CDR3aa
TRBV6-5	TRBJ2-3	medium-sized	CASIGGLASSGDTQYF
TRBV5-6	TRBJ1-5	.	CASSSRDRSNQPQHF
TRBV6-1	TRBJ1-2	.	CASSSFSGGPYGYTF
TRBV6-5	TRBJ2-5	.	CASSYSRGAGETQYF
TRBV7-4	TRBJ2-7	.	CASSLAGVTAAYEQYF
TRBV12-3/TRBV12-4	TRBJ1-6	.	CASSLTGVTSPLHF
TRBV6-5	TRBJ2-3	.	CASSYSGVGGADTQYF
TRBV30	TRBJ2-1	medium-sized	CAWSVTWGDEQFF
TRBV30	TRBJ1-5	.	CAWSVGGQPQHF
TRBV27	TRBJ2-6	.	CASREKGSGRGGANVLTF
TRBV18	TRBJ2-2	.	CASSFGPDGELFF
TRBV19	TRBJ1-5	.	CASSGLGDSNQPQHF
TRBV27	TRBJ2-4	.	CASSLSGHGNIQYF
TRBV5-1	TRBJ1-4	.	CASSPGQGARGEKLFF
TRBV7-6	TRBJ1-2	.	CASSLDSSGEGYTF
TRBV30	TRBJ2-3	medium-sized	CAWAGGTDTQYF
TRBV11-2	TRBJ2-1	.	CATRDYNEQFF
TRBV5-4	TRBJ2-5	.	CASSFGSTGAETQYF
TRBV9	TRBJ1-1	.	CASSLRDGLSTEAFF
TRBV28	TRBJ2-5	.	CASRGDRGLQETQYF
TRBV15	TRBJ1-6	.	CATSRYDRDSPLHF
TRBV10-3	TRBJ2-7	.	CAIRGQGVWGSSYEQYF
TRBV19	TRBJ1-4	.	CASSIGTVSEKLFF
TRBV18	TRBJ2-3	.	CASSPPGTAYTDTQYF
TRBV30	TRBJ2-3	medium-sized	CAWGLRGADTQYF
TRBV20-1	TRBJ1-5	.	CSAREVKGSQHF
TRBV20-1	TRBJ1-2	.	CSARAAAAYGYTF
TRBV13	TRBJ2-1	.	CASSLGAGATNEQFF
TRBV18	TRBJ2-1	.	CASSRATEGNEQFF
TRBV6-5	TRBJ2-5	medium-sized	CASKRTEETQYF
TRBV12-3/TRBV12-4	TRBJ2-5	.	CASSPGSLQETQYF
TRBV20-1	TRBJ2-3	.	CSARDFRGLAGPTDTQYF
TRBV5-6	TRBJ2-2	.	CASSRDSRGELFF
TRBV20-1	TRBJ2-5	.	CSASELSVRETQYF
TRBV20-1	TRBJ2-3	.	CSAPAGTSRTDTQYF
TRBV6-5	TRBJ2-2	.	CASSSADREGAGELFF
TRBV27	TRBJ1-2	.	CASKGQTYGYTF
TRBV18	TRBJ2-3	.	CASSSSQGRNTDTQYF
TRBV27	TRBJ1-1	.	CASRYRGTLNTEAFF
TRBV29-1	TRBJ2-5	.	CSVERTSGRSQETQYF
TRBV19	TRBJ1-1	medium-sized	CASSPHRGETEAFF
TRBV6-5	TRBJ2-2	medium-sized	CASSPGSNTGELFF
TRBV10-3	TRBJ2-7	.	CAISESRLAGSYEQYF
TRBV6-2/TRBV6-3	TRBJ2-3	.	CASSYVQSTTDTQYF
TRBV6-6	TRBJ2-1	.	CASSLSGKQFF
TRBV29-1	TRBJ2-5	medium-sized	CSVPSRYRGAGETQYF
TRBV27	TRBJ2-5	.	CASSTALRGGETQYF
TRBV6-4	TRBJ1-4	.	CASSYSRKSNEKLFF
TRBV29-1	TRBJ2-7	.	CSASPVGYEQYF
TRBV10-2	TRBJ1-4	.	CASTDGAQLRVEKLFF
TRBV12-3/TRBV12-4	TRBJ2-1	.	CASSSRGGLAAQFF
TRBV7-9	TRBJ1-2	.	CASRSGTGPQHYGYTF
TRBV5-6	TRBJ2-1	medium-sized	CASSSGGIGYNEQFF